This TCR beta chain was found in a study of shared clonotypes between healthy human individuals. Overall study context: In total, the donors were two women and a few men aged 18 to 49. Study outcomes and limitations: Across a handful of donors, naive CD4 shared about 5%, naive CD8 3.5% to 4%, memory CD4 roughly 2.3%, memory CD8 about 0.4%.

On this clone: Its antigen is currently unknown.

Original data processing: Without quality scores, immunoSEQ junctional reads could not be filtered like full-length reads. Measured with immunoSEQ multiplex PCR; TCRdb has only the in-frame clones, and not every one. V and J calls and clone size are given by that table; D and trimming were obtained from the DNA. Seen here are 700,000 to 950,000 clones, around 96% observed once, and the top ten hold less than 0.3%. The V end lost 0 bases, the J end lost 5 bases, and 13 bases lay between the germline ends. The CDR3 runs 15 residues. Germline V CDR1 and CDR2: MNHEY, SVGAGI. The naive CD8 subset, CD45RO-negative cells positively selected for CCR7, excluded terminally differentiated effector memory CD45RA+ cells.

The genes are TRBV6-5 and TRBJ1-2; no firm D call. The receptor was isolated from a man in his thirties or forties in good health. The specimen was naive CD8+ T cells sorted from blood. CDR3 region: CASSYSTESGYGYTF. CDR3 bases: TGTGCCAGCAGTTACTCTACCGAGAGCGGGTATGGCTACACCTTC.